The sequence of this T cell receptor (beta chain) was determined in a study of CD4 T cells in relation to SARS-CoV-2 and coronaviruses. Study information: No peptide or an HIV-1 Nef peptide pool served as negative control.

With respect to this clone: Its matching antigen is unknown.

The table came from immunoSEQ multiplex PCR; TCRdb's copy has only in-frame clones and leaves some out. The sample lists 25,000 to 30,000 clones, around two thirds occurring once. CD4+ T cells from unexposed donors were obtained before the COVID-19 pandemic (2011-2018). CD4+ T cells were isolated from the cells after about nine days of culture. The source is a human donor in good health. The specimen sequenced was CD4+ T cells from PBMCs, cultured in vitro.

In DNA, the CDR3 is TGTGCCGCAGGGACGGGCGGGAGCGTATATGAGCAGTTCTTC. The encoded protein is CAAGTGGSVYEQFF. The chain recombines TRBV30 with TRBJ2-1, with 7 bases lining up with TRBD2. V trimming: 8 bases; J trimming: 8 bases; junction bases outside the gene matches: 15. CDR1 GTSNPN and CDR2 SVGIG come from the germline V gene (reference sequence). The CDR3 sequence is 14 residues long.